This T cell receptor (beta chain) was profiled in a study of beta chain features in type 1 diabetes. General study findings and limits: People with Type 1 diabetes carried modestly yet significantly shorter TCRB CDR3s in all four CD4+ subsets. Resolution of whether HLA type affects TCRB rearrangement was not achieved here.

CDR1 and CDR2 (germline): SGHDN, FVKESK. The germline V and J ends were trimmed by 4 bases and 6 bases, with 10 bases remaining between them. The CDR3 loop spans 12 amino acids. One heparinised blood draw, averaging approximately 0.11 L, came from each donor. Sorted CD4+ subsets: naive, central memory, regulatory, stem cell-like memory (CD45RO/CCR7/CD25/CD127/CD95/CD27 panel). This clone has a handful of counts. Its cognate antigen is unknown. Sequencing targeted expressed TCRB transcripts, as all isolated RNA had been reverse transcribed. The assay was immunoSEQ multiplex PCR, and TCRdb's table has in-frame clones only and misses some. The profile covers 200,000 to 250,000 clones, with around a quarter appearing a single time and 4% taken by the ten largest.

The source of this sequence is a man aged 30 to 39 in good health. Material for sequencing was central memory CD4+ T cells from blood. The chain recombines TRBV14 with TRBJ2-7, with D unresolved. The CDR3 region is CASSRLPSEQYF. In nucleotides, the CDR3 is TGTGCCAGCAGCCGCCTCCCCAGCGAGCAGTACTTC.